Presented here are 22 T cell receptor beta chains from one specimen sequenced in a study of OX40 agonist ivuxolimab in advanced cancers. Assay used: immunoSEQ multiplex PCR; TCRdb lists only in-frame clones, some missing. The profile covers 70,000 to 95,000 clones, with about 86% appearing a single time and roughly 0.76% taken by the ten largest. Source: CD4+ or CD8+ T cells sorted from blood, taken in a trial of the OX40 agonist ivuxolimab. The receptor source for this set is an adult with an advanced solid tumor such as melanoma, head and neck, liver or kidney cancer.

The chain uses TRBV11-2 and TRBJ2-2; D unresolved. The CDR3 loop spans 14 amino acids. The germline gives CDR1 SGHAT, CDR2 FQNNGV. The ends were cut back, 1 base at V and 0 bases at J, with 3 bases in the middle. The CDR3 here is CASSLAANTGELFF. DNA of the CDR3: TGTGCCAGCAGCTTAGCAGCGAACACCGGGGAGCTGTTTTTT. The full variable domain, with the rest looked up from reference TRBV11-2 and TRBJ2-2, is EAGVAQSPRYKIIEKRQSVAFWCNPISGHATLYWYQQILGQGPKLLIQFQNNGVVDDSQLPKDRFSAERLKGVDSTLKIQPAKLEDSAVYLCASSLAANTGELFFGEGSRLTVL.

The chain has TRBV6-6 and TRBJ2-1; 8 bases are a match to TRBD1. CDR1 MNHNY and CDR2 SVGAGI come from the germline V gene (reference sequence). The CDR3 has 15 residues. After removal of 4 bases from V and 6 bases from J, the junction contained 8 bases not matched to a gene. CDR3 bases: TGTGCCAGCAGTTCCAGACAGGGGAGGATCAATGAGCAGTTCTTC. Translated: CASSSRQGRINEQFF.

The sample holds a few counts of this clone. This sequence joins TRBV7-9 and TRBJ1-3; a weak D match, TRBD1 (6 bases). The CDR3 runs to 14 residues. Germline V gene lookup returns CDR1 SEHNR and CDR2 FQNEAQ (reference sequence). V shed 5 bases and J shed 1 base, with 9 bases lying between them. CDR3 DNA sequence: TGTGCCAGCAGCGTCCAGGGGTCTGGAAACACCATATATTTT. Translating gives CASSVQGSGNTIYF.

The rearrangement uses TRBV7-8 and TRBJ2-2; perhaps TRBD1 as D (6 bases). CDR1 and CDR2 (germline): SGHVS, FQNEAQ. The CDR3 is 16 amino acids. The V gene lost 2 bases and the J gene lost 8 bases, with 18 bases spanning the gap. The CDR3 loop is CASSLTLRAGVGELFF. In DNA, the CDR3 is TGTGCCAGCAGCTTAACTCTCCGGGCAGGGGTGGGGGAGCTGTTTTTT.

The V call is TRBV5-6, the J call TRBJ1-6, with D tentatively TRBD1 (5 bases). Germline V gene lookup returns CDR1 SGHDT and CDR2 YYEEEE. The CDR3 length is 16 residues. The V gene lost 4 bases and the J gene lost 9 bases, with 20 bases spanning the gap. CDR3 residues: CASSPGTGPRGSPLHF. DNA of the CDR3: TGTGCCAGCAGCCCGGGGACCGGGCCCCGAGGTTCACCCCTCCACTTT.

This chain connects TRBV29-1 to TRBJ2-1; weak D call: TRBD2 (5 bases). V shed 0 bases and J shed 9 bases, with 12 bases lying between them. CDR3 length equals 13 residues. Germline V lookup: CDR1 SQVTM, CDR2 ANQGSEA. The CDR3 sequence: CSVEDLSSREQFF. As DNA, the CDR3 is TGCAGCGTTGAAGATCTGTCTAGCCGTGAGCAGTTCTTC.

The V gene is TRBV6-5, the J gene TRBJ2-5; D remains unclear. The CDR3 consists of 13 residues. With 0 bases removed from V and 2 bases from J, the gap between germline ends came to 4 bases. CDR1 MNHEY and CDR2 SVGAGI come from the germline V gene. The CDR3 loop reads CASSYSRQETQYF. CDR3 sequence (DNA): TGTGCCAGCAGTTACTCTCGGCAAGAGACCCAGTACTTC.

The chain carries TRBV29-1 and TRBJ2-7, with a weak D call TRBD1 (6 bases). The CDR3 has 11 residues. Trimming removed 3 bases at V and 4 bases at J, with 7 bases between. Germline V gives CDR1 SQVTM, CDR2 ANQGSEA. The CDR3 spells CSVDRGYEQYF. For the CDR3, the DNA is TGCAGCGTTGACAGGGGATACGAGCAGTACTTC.

This rearrangement joins TRBV6-4 to TRBJ2-2, with 7 nucleotides matching TRBD1. V gave up 9 bases and J gave up 6 bases; unmatched junction bases: 10. The CDR3 is 14 residues long. Germline assignment: CDR1 MRHNA and CDR2 SNTAGT. CDR3 DNA: TGTGCCAGTGGGGACAGCCCTGGCGCCGGGGAGCTGTTTTTT. Its protein product is CASGDSPGAGELFF.

The rearrangement links TRBV14 to TRBJ2-5; no firm D call. Trimming took off 4 bases at V and 4 bases at J, with 10 bases between the two ends. This CDR3 is 13 amino acids long. Germline CDR1 reads SGHDN; CDR2 reads FVKESK. Written as DNA, the CDR3 is TGTGCCAGCAGCCCGACTCGCCGAGAGACCCAGTACTTC. The encoded protein is CASSPTRRETQYF.

This clone is a singleton in its sample. The chain combines TRBV5-1 with TRBJ1-5; D uncertain. V dropped 5 bases and J dropped 0 bases, with 6 bases sitting between them. This CDR3 is 13 amino acids long. CDR1 and CDR2 (germline): SGHRS, YFSETQ. DNA for the CDR3: TGCGCCAGCAGTCCGGATAGCAATCAGCCCCAGCATTTT. Translated: CASSPDSNQPQHF.

This chain uses TRBV7-2 with TRBJ1-3, with D maybe TRBD1 (5 bases). This CDR3 comprises 16 residues. V gave up 1 base and J gave up 5 bases, with 15 bases separating them. Germline CDR1 SGHTA, CDR2 FQGNSA. The CDR3 bases are TGTGCCAGCAGCTTAGGCCCGGGCAGGGAAAGAAACACCATATATTTT. The encoded protein is CASSLGPGRERNTIYF.

A note on this clone: Other nucleotide sequences in the sample specify the same CDR3. The chain links TRBV5-1 to TRBJ1-5; possibly TRBD1 for D (6 bases). The germline CDR1 and CDR2 sequences are SGHRS and YFSETQ. CDR3 size: 15 residues. V was trimmed by 2 bases and J by 1 base, leaving 10 bases between them. The CDR3 is CASSFEGGSNQPQHF. In nucleotides, the CDR3 is TGCGCCAGCAGCTTTGAGGGGGGAAGCAATCAGCCCCAGCATTTT.

V and J are TRBV9 and TRBJ2-5; no clear D gene. Trimming took off 2 bases at V and 1 base at J, with 9 bases between the two ends. The CDR3 extends over 14 amino acids. Germline loops: CDR1 SGDLS, CDR2 YYNGEE. The CDR3 region has the DNA TGTGCCAGCAGCGTCAGTTTGGCCCAAGAGACCCAGTACTTC. This codes for CASSVSLAQETQYF.

The chain carries TRBV30 and TRBJ1-6, with 12 bases lining up with TRBD1. With V trimmed by 2 bases and J by 9 bases, 2 bases remained unmatched. The CDR3 extends over 14 amino acids. CDR1 is GTSNPN and CDR2 is SVGIG in the germline V gene (reference sequence). This CDR3 is CAWSPGQGASPLHF. DNA of the CDR3: TGTGCCTGGAGTCCGGGACAGGGGGCTTCACCCCTCCACTTT.

The chain combines TRBV7-2 with TRBJ1-2; no clear D gene. The CDR3 covers 13 residues. The germline gives CDR1 SGHTA, CDR2 FQGNSA. The V end lost 2 bases, the J end lost 8 bases, and 12 bases lay between the germline ends. CDR3 in amino acids: CASSLTQQSGYTF. CDR3 in DNA: TGTGCCAGCAGCTTAACCCAACAGTCGGGCTACACCTTC.

This clone was observed a handful of times. DNA for the CDR3: TGTGCCAGCAGCAAAGGCCCACAGGGGGAAGAGACCCAGTACTTC. Its protein product is CASSKGPQGEETQYF. The rearrangement links TRBV21-1 to TRBJ2-5; TRBD1, the table's D call, lacks a check against the DNA. TRBV21-1 counts as a pseudogene. The CDR3 has 15 residues.

This clone was recorded once. The chain uses TRBV6-5 and TRBJ2-7, with D uncertain. The CDR3 consists of 14 residues. V lost 6 bases and J 0 bases, leaving 12 bases between the germline ends. Germline values: CDR1 MNHEY, CDR2 SVGAGI. The CDR3 sequence: CASRLQRSSYEQYF. The CDR3 bases are TGTGCCAGCAGGTTACAGAGAAGCTCCTACGAGCAGTACTTC.

This chain connects TRBV14 to TRBJ1-2, with D tentatively TRBD1 (5 bases). The germline CDR1 and CDR2 sequences are SGHDN and FVKESK. CDR3 size: 15 residues. V shed 1 base and J shed 8 bases, with 17 bases lying between them. The CDR3 region has the DNA TGTGCCAGCAGCCAAGTTCCGGGACCCTCGACCGGCTACACCTTC. Translated: CASSQVPGPSTGYTF.

The chain has TRBV6-5 and TRBJ1-2; 7 bases match TRBD1. The ends lost 9 bases at V and 8 bases at J; junction bases unmatched: 15. Per the germline V gene, CDR1 is MNHEY and CDR2 is SVGAGI. The CDR3 length is 14 residues. CDR3 sequence: CASRSGDRVRGYTF. The CDR3, as DNA: TGTGCCAGTAGGTCCGGAGACAGGGTGCGGGGCTACACCTTC.

J is TRBJ2-7 and V is TRBV27; TRBD1 aligns across 7 bases. Per the germline V gene, CDR1 is MNHEY and CDR2 is SMNVEV (reference sequence). The CDR3 covers 13 residues. V lost 4 bases to trimming and J lost 1 base; unmatched junction nucleotides: 1. The CDR3 nucleotides read TGTGCCAGCAGTTCGGGACAGTCCTACGAGCAGTACTTC. Its protein product is CASSSGQSYEQYF.

This chain joins TRBV19 and TRBJ1-3; D is ambiguous. CDR3 length: 14 residues. Germline CDR1 LNHDA, CDR2 SQIVND (reference sequence). V was trimmed by 8 bases and J by 0 bases, leaving 11 bases between them. The CDR3 coding sequence is TGTGCCAGTGAGGCCTCATACTCTGGAAACACCATATATTTT. The encoded protein is CASEASYSGNTIYF. Drawing the rest from reference TRBV19 and TRBJ1-3, the complete variable domain is DGGITQSPKYLFRKEGQNVTLSCEQNLNHDAMYWYRQDPGQGLRLIYYSQIVNDFQKGDIAEGYSVSREKKESFPLTVTSAQKNPTAFYLCASEASYSGNTIYFGEGSWLTVV.